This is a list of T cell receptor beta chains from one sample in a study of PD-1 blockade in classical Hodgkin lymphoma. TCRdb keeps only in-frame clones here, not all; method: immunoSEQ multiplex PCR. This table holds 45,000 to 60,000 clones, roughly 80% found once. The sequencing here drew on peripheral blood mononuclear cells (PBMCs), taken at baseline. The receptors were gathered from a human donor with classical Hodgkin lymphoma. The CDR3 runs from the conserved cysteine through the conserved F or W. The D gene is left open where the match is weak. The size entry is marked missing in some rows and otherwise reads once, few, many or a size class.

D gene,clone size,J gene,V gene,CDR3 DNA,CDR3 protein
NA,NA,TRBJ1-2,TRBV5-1,TGCGCCAGCAGCGGTGACGGGGCGTGGGGCTACACCTTC,CASSGDGAWGYTF
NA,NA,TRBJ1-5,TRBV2,TGTGCCAGCAGTGGAGACGGTAATCAGCCCCAGCATTTT,CASSGDGNQPQHF
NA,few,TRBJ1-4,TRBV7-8,TGTGCCAGCAGCCGTTCCGCAGCGACGAATGAAAAACTGTTTTTT,CASSRSAATNEKLFF
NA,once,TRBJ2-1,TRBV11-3,TGTGCCAGCAGCTTAGATAGGGGTTCCTACAATGAGCAGTTCTTC,CASSLDRGSYNEQFF
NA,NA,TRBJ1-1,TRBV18,TGTGCCAGCTCACCCGACACTGAAGCTTTCTTT,CASSPDTEAFF
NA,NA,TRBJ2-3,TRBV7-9,TGTGCCGTTAGCAAGTTACTAGCTTTGGATACGCAGTATTTT,CAVSKLLALDTQYF
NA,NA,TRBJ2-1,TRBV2,TGTGCCAGCACAGGGGATGGGGTATATGAGCAGTTCTTC,CASTGDGVYEQFF
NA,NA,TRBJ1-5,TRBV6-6,TGTGCCAGCAACCCAAGCTCTAGCAATCAGCCCCAGCATTTT,CASNPSSSNQPQHF
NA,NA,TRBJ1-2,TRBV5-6,TGTGCCAGCAGCTTGTCACATATCGAGGACTATGGCTACACCTTC,CASSLSHIEDYGYTF
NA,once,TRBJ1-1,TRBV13,TGTGCCAGCAGCTTAGCAGCAGGGGACCCTGAAGCTTTCTTT,CASSLAAGDPEAFF
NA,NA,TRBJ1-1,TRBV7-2,TGTGCCAGCAGCACCCGACAGACCGCGAACACTGAAGCTTTCTTT,CASSTRQTANTEAFF
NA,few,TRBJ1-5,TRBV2,TGTGCCAGCAGTGAACCAGGGGTTTATCAGCCCCAGCATTTT,CASSEPGVYQPQHF
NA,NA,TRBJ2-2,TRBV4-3,TGCGCCAGCAGCGTTGGTCCGGCGAACACCGGGGAGCTGTTTTTT,CASSVGPANTGELFF
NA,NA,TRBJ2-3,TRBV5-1,TGCGCCAGCAGCTTGGGGGATTCAGATACGCAGTATTTT,CASSLGDSDTQYF
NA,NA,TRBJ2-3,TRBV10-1,TGCGCCAGCAGTGATAAAGCAGAGAATCGGCAGTATTTT,CASSDKAENRQYF
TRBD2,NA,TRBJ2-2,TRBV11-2,TGTGCCAGCAGCCCGGTGACTAGCGGCAACACCGGGGAGCTGTTTTTT,CASSPVTSGNTGELFF
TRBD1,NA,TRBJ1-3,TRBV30,TGTGCCTGGAGTACAGGGGGCCCTGGAAACACCATATATTTT,CAWSTGGPGNTIYF
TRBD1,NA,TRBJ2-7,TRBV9,TGTGCCAGCAGCAACGACAGGGGGTCCTACGAGCAGTACTTC,CASSNDRGSYEQYF
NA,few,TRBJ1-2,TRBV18,TGTGCCAGCTCACCAGCGGGGGCGCTTGGCTATGGCTACACCTTC,CASSPAGALGYGYTF
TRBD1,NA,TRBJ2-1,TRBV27,TGTGCCAGCAGTTTACAGGGGGCACTACCGTTCTTC,CASSLQGALPFF
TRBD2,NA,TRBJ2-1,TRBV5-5,TGTGCCAGCAGCTTCACGGGAGGGACCTACAATGAGCAGTTCTTC,CASSFTGGTYNEQFF
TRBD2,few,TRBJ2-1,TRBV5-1,TGCGCCAGCAGCTTGGATGGACTAGCGGGTGGCCGGGTCGGTGAGCAGTTCTTC,CASSLDGLAGGRVGEQFF
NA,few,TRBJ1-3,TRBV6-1,TGTGCCAGCACCATATCCGGGAGAACTGGAAACACCATATATTTT,CASTISGRTGNTIYF
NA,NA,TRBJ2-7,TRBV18,TGTGCCAGCTCACCGGGGCAACTCTACGAGCAGTACTTC,CASSPGQLYEQYF
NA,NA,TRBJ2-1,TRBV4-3,TGCGCCAGCAGCCAAGATCAGCAGGTAATGGGATACAATGAGCAGTTCTTC,CASSQDQQVMGYNEQFF
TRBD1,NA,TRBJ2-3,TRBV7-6,TGTGCCAGCAGCCCGACAGGGGGCTATGGGGCAGATACGCAGTATTTT,CASSPTGGYGADTQYF
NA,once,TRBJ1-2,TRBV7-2,TGTGCCAGCAGCTCGGCCGCACAGGATCCCTATGGCTACACCTTC,CASSSAAQDPYGYTF
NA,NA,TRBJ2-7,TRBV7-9,TGTGCCAGCAGCTGGGTTCCCGAGGGAATCTACGAGCAGTACTTC,CASSWVPEGIYEQYF
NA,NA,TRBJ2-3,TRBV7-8,TGTGCCAGCAGCTTATGGGCTAGCGAGGAGGACGCAGATACGCAGTATTTT,CASSLWASEEDADTQYF
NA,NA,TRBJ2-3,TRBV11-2,TGTGCCAGCAGCTTTGGATATAGCACAGATACGCAGTATTTT,CASSFGYSTDTQYF
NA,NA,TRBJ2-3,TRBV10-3,TGTGCCATCAGTGAGGGCGAACAGGAGCAGTATTTT,CAISEGEQEQYF
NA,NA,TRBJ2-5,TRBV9,TGTGCCAGCAGCCCACAGGTACTTCAAGAGACCCAGTACTTC,CASSPQVLQETQYF
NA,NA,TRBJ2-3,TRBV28,TGTGCCAGCAGTTTCCAGTATACGCAGTATTTT,CASSFQYTQYF
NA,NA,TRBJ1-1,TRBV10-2,TGCGCCAGCGCCCGAGGGGGGCCCACTGAAGCTTTCTTT,CASARGGPTEAFF
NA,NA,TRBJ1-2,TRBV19,TGTGCCAGTAGTTCCTCCCCGGTTCAGGGGAGGAAAGGCTACACCTTC,CASSSSPVQGRKGYTF
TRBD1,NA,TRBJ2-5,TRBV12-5,TGTGCTAGTGGTTTAAGACAGGGGGGTCTCAATCGCCAAGAGACCCAGTACTTC,CASGLRQGGLNRQETQYF
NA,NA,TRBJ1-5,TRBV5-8,TGTGCCAGCAGCTTGTTGGGGAGTAATCAGCCCCAGCATTTT,CASSLLGSNQPQHF
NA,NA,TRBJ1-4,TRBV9,TGTGCCAGCAGCGTAGGCGTCGCAGGGGTTGAAAAACTGTTTTTT,CASSVGVAGVEKLFF
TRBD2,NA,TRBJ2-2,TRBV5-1,TGCGCCAGCAGAAGAACTAGCGGGGGTGCGAACACCGGGGAGCTGTTTTTT,CASRRTSGGANTGELFF
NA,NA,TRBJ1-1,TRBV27,TGTGCCAGCAGGATCATAGGCAGGCTTAACACTGAAGCTTTCTTT,CASRIIGRLNTEAFF
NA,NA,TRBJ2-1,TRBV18,TGTGCCAGCTCAGGGGTAGGGGGCTACAATGAGCAGTTCTTC,CASSGVGGYNEQFF
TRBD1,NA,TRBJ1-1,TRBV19,TGTGCCAGTAGTATAACCGCTCAGGGGGACACTGAAGCTTTCTTT,CASSITAQGDTEAFF
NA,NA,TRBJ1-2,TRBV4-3,TGCGCCAGCAGCCAAGCCATTGGAACGTTCTATGGCTACACCTTC,CASSQAIGTFYGYTF
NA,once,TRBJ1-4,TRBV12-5,TGTGCTAGTGGTCGACAGCGAGAAAGTGCAACTAATGAAAAACTGTTTTTT,CASGRQRESATNEKLFF
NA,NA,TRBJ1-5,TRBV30,TGTGCCTGGAGTCAAAACAGCAATCAGCCCCAGCATTTT,CAWSQNSNQPQHF
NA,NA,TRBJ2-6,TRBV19,TGTGCCAGTAGTATAGGTCTCTCTGGGGCCAACGTCCTGACTTTC,CASSIGLSGANVLTF
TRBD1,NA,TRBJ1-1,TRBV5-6,TGTGCCAGCAGCCTTTACCCGGGACAGGGGATTTCTGAAGCTTTCTTT,CASSLYPGQGISEAFF
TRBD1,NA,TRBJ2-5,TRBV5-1,TGCGCCAGCAGCTTTGGGGACAGGTTAATTAGTGGGACCCAGTACTTC,CASSFGDRLISGTQYF
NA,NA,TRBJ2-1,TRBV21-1,TGTGCCAGCAGCAAAGTCCCTACTGCGGGGCTAGCGGGTAGAGGTATCCACAATGAGCAGTTCTTC,CASSKVPTAGLAGRGIHNEQFF
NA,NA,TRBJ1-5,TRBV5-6,TGTGCCAGCAGCTGGGGGCAGGGAGGGCAGCCCCAGCATTTT,CASSWGQGGQPQHF
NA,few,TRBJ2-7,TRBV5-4,TGTGCCAGCAGCTGGGGACCGGGACAAGGCTACGAGCAGTACTTC,CASSWGPGQGYEQYF
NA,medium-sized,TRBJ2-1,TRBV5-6,TGTGCCAGCAGCTTGGGTGACCGGGCCTACAATGAGCAGTTCTTC,CASSLGDRAYNEQFF
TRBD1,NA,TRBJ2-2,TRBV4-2,TGTGCCAGTGGGGACAGCCAAACGAACACCGGGGAGCTGTTTTTT,CASGDSQTNTGELFF
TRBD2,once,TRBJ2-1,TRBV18,TGTGCCAGCTCTCCGGGACTAGCGGGAGTAAATGAGCAGTTCTTC,CASSPGLAGVNEQFF
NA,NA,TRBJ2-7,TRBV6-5,TGTGCCAGCAGGGAGGGGGGGGCGCCCTACGAGCAGTACTTC,CASREGGAPYEQYF
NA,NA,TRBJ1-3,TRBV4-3,TGCGCCAGCAGCCAGGCCCCTCGGCAGTATTCCTCTGGAAACACCATATATTTT,CASSQAPRQYSSGNTIYF
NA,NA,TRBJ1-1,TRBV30,TGTGCCTGGAGTGTAAGGGGAAGTCGGACTTTCTTT,CAWSVRGSRTFF
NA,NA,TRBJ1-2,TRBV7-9,TGTGCCAGCAGCTCAGCTTGGGGGGCTCCCAACTATGGCTACACCTTC,CASSSAWGAPNYGYTF
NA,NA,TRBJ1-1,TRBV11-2,TGTGCCAGCAACCTCGACAGTTATGGGTACACTGAAGCTTTCTTT,CASNLDSYGYTEAFF